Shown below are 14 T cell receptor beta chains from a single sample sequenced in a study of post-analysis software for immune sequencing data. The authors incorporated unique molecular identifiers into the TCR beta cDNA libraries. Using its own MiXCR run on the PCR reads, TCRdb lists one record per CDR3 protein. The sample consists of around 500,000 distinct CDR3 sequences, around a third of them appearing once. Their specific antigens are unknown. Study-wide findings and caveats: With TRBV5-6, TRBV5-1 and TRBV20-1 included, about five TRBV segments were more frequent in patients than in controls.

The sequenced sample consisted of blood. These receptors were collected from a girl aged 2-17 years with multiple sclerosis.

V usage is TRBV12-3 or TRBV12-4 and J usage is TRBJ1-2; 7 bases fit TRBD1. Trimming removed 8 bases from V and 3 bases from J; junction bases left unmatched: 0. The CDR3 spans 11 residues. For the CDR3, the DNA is TGTGCCAGCCAGGGGGACTATGGCTACACCTTC. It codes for CASQGDYGYTF.

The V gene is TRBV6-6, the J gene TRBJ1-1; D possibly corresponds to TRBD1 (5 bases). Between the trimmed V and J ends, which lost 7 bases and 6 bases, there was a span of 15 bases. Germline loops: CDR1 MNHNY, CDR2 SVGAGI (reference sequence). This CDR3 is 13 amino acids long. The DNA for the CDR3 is TGTGCCAGCAACGGACGGGGGGTCTCTGAAGCTTTCTTT. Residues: CASNGRGVSEAFF.

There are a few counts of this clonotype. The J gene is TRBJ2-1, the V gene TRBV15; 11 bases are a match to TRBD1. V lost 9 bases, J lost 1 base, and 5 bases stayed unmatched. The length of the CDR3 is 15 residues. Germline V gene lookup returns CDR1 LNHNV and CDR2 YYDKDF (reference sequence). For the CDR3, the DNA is TGTGCCACTTGGGGACAGGGGGGTTCCTACAATGAGCAGTTCTTC. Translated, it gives CATWGQGGSYNEQFF.

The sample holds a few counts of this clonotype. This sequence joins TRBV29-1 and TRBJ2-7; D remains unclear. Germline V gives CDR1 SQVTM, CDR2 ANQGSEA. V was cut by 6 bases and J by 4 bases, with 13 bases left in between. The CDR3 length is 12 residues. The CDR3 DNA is TGCAGCGTCCGATGGGCAGGATACGAGCAGTACTTC. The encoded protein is CSVRWAGYEQYF.

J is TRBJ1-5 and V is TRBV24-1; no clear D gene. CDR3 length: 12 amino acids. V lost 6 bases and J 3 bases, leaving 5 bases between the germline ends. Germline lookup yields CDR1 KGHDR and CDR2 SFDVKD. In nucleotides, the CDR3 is TGTGCCACCAGTTCCTTCAATCAGCCCCAGCATTTT. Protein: CATSSFNQPQHF.

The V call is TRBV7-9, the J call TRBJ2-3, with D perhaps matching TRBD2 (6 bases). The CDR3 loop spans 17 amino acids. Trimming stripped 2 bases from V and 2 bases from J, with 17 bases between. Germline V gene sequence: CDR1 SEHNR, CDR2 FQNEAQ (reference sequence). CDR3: CASSLLSGLLSTDTQYF. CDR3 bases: TGTGCCAGCAGCTTACTCAGCGGGTTACTCTCCACAGATACGCAGTATTTT.

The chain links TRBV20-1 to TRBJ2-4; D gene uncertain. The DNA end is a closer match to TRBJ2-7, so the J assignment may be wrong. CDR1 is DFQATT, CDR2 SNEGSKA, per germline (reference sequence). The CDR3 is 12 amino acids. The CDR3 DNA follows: TGCAGTGCGAGCCCGAGGAGCGACGAGCAGTACTTC. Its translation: CSASPRSDEQYF.

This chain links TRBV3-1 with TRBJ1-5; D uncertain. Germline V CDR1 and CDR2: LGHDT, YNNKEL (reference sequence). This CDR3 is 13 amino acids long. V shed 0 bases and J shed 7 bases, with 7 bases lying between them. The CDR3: CASSQDLEQPQHF. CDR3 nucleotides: TGTGCCAGCAGCCAAGATCTTGAGCAGCCCCAGCATTTT.

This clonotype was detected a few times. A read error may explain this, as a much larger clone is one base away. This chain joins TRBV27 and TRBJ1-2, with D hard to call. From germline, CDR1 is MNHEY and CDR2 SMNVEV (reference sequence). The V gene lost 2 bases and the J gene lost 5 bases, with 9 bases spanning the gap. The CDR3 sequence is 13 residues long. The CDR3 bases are TGTGCCAGCAGTTTAAACGTTCGTTATGGCTACACCTTC. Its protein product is CASSLNVRYGYTF.

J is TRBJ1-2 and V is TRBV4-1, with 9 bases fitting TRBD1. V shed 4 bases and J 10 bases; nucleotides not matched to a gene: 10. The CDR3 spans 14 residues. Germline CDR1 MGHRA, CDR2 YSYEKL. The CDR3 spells CASSPAGQGVYYTF. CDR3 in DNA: TGCGCCAGCAGCCCCGCGGGACAGGGTGTGTACTACACCTTC.

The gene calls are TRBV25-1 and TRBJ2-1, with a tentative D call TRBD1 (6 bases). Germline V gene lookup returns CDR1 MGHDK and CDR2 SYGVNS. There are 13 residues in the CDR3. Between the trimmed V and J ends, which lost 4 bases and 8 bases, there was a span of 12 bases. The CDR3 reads CASSVGHLDEQFF. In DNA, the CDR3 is TGTGCCAGCAGTGTGGGACACTTGGATGAGCAGTTCTTC.

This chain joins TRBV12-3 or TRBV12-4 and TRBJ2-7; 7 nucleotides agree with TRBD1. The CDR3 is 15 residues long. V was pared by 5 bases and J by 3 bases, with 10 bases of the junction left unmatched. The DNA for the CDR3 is TGTGCCAGCAGTATACCGGGACAGCTTAACTACGAGCAGTACTTC. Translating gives CASSIPGQLNYEQYF.

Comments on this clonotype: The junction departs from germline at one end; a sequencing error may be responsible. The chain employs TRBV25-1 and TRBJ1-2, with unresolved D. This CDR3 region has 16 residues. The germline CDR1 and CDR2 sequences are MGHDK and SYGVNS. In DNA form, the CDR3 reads TGTACCAGCAGTGAATCCGGACCGGGAAATGGCTATGGCTACACCTTC. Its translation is CTSSESGPGNGYGYTF.

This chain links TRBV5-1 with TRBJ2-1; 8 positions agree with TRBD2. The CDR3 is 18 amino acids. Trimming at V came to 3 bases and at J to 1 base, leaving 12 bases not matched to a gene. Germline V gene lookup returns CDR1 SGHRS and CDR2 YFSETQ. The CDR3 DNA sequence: TGCGCCAGCAGCTCGGGCCTCAGCGGGGGCCATTCCTACAATGAGCAGTTCTTC. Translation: CASSSGLSGGHSYNEQFF.